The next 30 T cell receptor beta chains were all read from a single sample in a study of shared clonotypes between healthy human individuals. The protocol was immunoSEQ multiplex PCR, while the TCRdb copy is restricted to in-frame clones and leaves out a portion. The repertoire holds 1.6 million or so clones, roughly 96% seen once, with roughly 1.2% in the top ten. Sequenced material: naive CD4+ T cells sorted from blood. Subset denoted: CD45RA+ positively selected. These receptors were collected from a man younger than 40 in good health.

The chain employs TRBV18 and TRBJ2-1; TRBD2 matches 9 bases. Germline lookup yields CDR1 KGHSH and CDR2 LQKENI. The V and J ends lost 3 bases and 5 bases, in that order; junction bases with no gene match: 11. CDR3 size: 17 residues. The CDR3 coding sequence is TGTGCCAGCTCACCGACTCGGATAGCGGGAGATGACAATGAGCAGTTCTTC. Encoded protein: CASSPTRIAGDDNEQFF.

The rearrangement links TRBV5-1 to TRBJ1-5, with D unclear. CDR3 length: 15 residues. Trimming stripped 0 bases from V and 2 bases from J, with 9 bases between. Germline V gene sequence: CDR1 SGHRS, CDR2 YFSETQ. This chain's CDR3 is CASSLGVGGNQPQHF. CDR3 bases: TGCGCCAGCAGCTTGGGGGTTGGGGGCAATCAGCCCCAGCATTTT.

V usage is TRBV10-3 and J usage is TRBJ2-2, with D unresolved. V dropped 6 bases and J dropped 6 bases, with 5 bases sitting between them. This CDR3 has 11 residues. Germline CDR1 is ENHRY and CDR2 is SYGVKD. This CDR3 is CAISRSGELFF. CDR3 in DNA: TGTGCCATCAGCCGGTCCGGGGAGCTGTTTTTT.

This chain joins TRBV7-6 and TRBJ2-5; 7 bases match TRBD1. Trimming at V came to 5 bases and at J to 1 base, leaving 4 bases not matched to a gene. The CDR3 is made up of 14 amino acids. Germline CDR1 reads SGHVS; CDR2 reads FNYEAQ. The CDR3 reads CASSLTGTQETQYF. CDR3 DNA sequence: TGTGCCAGCAGCCTGACAGGGACCCAAGAGACCCAGTACTTC.

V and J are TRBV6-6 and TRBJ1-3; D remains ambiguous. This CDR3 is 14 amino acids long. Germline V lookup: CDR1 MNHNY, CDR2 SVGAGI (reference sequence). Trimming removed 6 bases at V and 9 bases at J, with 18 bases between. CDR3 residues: CASSDGATSITIYF. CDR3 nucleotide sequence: TGTGCCAGCAGCGACGGAGCTACTAGTATCACCATATATTTT.

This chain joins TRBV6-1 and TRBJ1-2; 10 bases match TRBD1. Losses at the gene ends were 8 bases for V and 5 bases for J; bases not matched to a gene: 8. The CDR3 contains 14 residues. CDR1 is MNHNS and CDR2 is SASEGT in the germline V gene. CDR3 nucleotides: TGTGCCAGCTGGGACAGGGGTCGCTTTTATGGCTACACCTTC. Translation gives CASWDRGRFYGYTF.

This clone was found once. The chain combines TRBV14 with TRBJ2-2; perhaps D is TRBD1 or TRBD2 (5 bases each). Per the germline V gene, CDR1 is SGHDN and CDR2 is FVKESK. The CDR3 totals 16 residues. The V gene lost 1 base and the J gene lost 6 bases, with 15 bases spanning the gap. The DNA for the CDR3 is TGTGCCAGCAGCCAAGGGGGAGCAGGGTTCGCCGGGGAGCTGTTTTTT. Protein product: CASSQGGAGFAGELFF.

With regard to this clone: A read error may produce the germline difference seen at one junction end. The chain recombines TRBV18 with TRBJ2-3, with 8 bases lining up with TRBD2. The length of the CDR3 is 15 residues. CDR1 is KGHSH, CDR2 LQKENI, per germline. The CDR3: CASSRGSGSIDTQYF. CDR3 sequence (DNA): TGTGCCAGCTCACGGGGGAGCGGGAGCATAGATACGCAGTATTTT.

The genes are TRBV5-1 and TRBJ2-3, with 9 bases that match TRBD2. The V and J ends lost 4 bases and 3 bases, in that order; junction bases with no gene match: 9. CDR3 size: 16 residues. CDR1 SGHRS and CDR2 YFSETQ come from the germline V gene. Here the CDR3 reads CASSHIAGAGTDTQYF. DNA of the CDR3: TGCGCCAGCAGCCACATAGCGGGAGCGGGGACAGATACGCAGTATTTT.

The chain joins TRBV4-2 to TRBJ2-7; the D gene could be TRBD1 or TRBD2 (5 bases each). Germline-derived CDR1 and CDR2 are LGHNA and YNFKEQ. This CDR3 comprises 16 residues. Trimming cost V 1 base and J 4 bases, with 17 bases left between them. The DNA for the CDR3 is TGTGCCAGCAGCCAAGCCCCCCCCGACGGGGCATACGAGCAGTACTTC. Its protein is CASSQAPPDGAYEQYF.

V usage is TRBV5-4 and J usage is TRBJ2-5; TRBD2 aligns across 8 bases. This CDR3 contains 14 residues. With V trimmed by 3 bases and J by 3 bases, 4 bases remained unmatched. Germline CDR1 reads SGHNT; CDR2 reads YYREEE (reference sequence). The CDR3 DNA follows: TGTGCCAGCAGCTCGATACTAGCGGAAGAGACCCAGTACTTC. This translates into CASSSILAEETQYF.

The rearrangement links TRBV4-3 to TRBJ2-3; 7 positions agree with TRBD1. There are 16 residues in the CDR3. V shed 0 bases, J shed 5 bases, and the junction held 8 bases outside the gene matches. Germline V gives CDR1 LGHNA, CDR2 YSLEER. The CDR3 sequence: CASSQDLGGLGDTQYF. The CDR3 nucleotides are TGCGCCAGCAGCCAAGATCTAGGGGGCTTGGGAGATACGCAGTATTTT.

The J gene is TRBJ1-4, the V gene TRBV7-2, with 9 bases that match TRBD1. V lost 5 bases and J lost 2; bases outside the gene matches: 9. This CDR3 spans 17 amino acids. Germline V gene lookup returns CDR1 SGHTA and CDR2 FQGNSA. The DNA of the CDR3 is TGTGCCAGCAGCGAGCGGGACAGGGTTTTGACTAATGAAAAACTGTTTTTT. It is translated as CASSERDRVLTNEKLFF.

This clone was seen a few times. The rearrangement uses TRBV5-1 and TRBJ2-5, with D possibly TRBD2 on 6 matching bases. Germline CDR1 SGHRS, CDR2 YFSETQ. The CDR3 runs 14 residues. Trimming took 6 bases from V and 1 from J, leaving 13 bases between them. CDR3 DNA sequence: TGCGCCAGCACCCTCTCGGGGGTCCAAGAGACCCAGTACTTC. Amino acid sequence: CASTLSGVQETQYF.

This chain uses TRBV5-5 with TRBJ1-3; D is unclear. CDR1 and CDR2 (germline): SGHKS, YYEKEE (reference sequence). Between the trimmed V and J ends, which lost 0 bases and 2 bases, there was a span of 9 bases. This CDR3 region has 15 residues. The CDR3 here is CASSLELVTGNTIYF. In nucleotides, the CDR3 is TGTGCCAGCAGCTTGGAATTAGTGACTGGAAACACCATATATTTT.

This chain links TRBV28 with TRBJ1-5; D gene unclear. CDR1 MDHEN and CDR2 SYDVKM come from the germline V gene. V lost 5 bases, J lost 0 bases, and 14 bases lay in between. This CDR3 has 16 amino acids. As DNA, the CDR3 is TGTGCCAGCAGTAGTAAGACTCTTCTTAGCAATCAGCCCCAGCATTTT. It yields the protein CASSSKTLLSNQPQHF.

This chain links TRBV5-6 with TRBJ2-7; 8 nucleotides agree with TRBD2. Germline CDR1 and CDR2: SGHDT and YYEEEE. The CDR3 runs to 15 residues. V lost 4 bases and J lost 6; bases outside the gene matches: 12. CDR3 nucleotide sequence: TGTGCCAGCAGCCCCCTAGCGGGCAACCTCCGCGAGCAGTACTTC. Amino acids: CASSPLAGNLREQYF.

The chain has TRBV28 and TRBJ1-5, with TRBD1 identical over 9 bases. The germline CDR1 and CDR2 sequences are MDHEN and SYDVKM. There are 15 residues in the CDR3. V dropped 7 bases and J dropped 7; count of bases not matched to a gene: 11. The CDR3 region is CASMLLQGAGQPQHF. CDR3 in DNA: TGTGCCAGCATGCTCCTACAGGGGGCAGGGCAGCCCCAGCATTTT.

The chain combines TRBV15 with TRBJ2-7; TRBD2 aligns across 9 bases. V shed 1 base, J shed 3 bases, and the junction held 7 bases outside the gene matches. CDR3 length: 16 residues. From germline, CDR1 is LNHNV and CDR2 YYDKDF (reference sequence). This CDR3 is CATSRVMGLAVYEQYF. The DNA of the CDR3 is TGTGCCACCAGCAGAGTAATGGGACTAGCCGTCTACGAGCAGTACTTC.

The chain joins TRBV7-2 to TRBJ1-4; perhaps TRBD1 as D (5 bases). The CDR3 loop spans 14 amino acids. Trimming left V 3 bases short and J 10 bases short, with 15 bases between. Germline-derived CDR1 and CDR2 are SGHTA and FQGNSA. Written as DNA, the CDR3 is TGTGCCAGCAGCTTCGGCAGGGAAAGTGGAAAACTGTTTTTT. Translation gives CASSFGRESGKLFF.

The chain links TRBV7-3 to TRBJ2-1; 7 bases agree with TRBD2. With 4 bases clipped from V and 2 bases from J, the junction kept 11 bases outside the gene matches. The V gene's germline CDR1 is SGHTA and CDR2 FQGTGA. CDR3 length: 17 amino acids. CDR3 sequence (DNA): TGTGCCAGCAGCTCAACGGGGCGGCTAGCGGCCTACAATGAGCAGTTCTTC. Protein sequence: CASSSTGRLAAYNEQFF. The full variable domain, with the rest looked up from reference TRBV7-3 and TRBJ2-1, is GAGVSQTPSNKVTEKGKYVELRCDPISGHTALYWYRQSLGQGPEFLIYFQGTGAADDSGLPNDRFFAVRPEGSVSTLKIQRTERGDSAVYLCASSSTGRLAAYNEQFFGPGTRLTVL.

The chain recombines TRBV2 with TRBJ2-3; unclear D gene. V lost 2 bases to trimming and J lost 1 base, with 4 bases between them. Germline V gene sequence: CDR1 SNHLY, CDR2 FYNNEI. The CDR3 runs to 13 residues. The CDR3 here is CASSEKGTDTQYF. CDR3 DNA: TGTGCCAGCAGTGAAAAGGGCACAGATACGCAGTATTTT.

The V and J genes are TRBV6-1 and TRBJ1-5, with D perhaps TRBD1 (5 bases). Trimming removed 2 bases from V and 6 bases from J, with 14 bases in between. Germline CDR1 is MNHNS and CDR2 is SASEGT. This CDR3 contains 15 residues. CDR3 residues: CASSEQGELLQPQHF. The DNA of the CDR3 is TGTGCCAGCAGTGAACAGGGCGAATTACTTCAGCCCCAGCATTTT.

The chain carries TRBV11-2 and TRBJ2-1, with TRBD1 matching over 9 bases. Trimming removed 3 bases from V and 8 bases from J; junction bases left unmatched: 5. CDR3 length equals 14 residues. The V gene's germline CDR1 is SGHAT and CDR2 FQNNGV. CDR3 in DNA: TGTGCCAGCAGCTTCCGGGACAGGGTGGATGAGCAGTTCTTC. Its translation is CASSFRDRVDEQFF.

This CDR3 reads CASSTHREGETQYF. CDR3 coding DNA: TGTGCCAGTAGTACTCACAGGGAGGGGGAGACCCAGTACTTC. V usage is TRBV19 and J usage is TRBJ2-5; D may be TRBD2 (7 bases). From germline, CDR1 is LNHDA and CDR2 SQIVND (reference sequence). The CDR3 has 14 residues. Deletions cut 4 bases from V and 5 bases from J, with 14 bases between.

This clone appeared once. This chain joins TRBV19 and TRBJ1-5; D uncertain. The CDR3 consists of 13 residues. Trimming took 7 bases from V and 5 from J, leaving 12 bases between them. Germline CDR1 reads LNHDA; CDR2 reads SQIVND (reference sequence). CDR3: CASNVGGDQPQHF. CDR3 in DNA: TGTGCCAGTAATGTGGGCGGGGATCAGCCCCAGCATTTT.

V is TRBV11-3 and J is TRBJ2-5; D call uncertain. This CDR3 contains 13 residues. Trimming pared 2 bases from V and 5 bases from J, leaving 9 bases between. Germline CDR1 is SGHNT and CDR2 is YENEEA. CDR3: CASSLNSAETQYF. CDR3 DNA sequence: TGTGCCAGCAGCTTAAACTCAGCGGAGACCCAGTACTTC. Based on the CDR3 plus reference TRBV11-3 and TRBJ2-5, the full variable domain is EAGVVQSPRYKIIEKKQPVAFWCNPISGHNTLYWYLQNLGQGPELLIRYENEEAVDDSQLPKDRFSAERLKGVDSTLKIQPAELGDSAVYLCASSLNSAETQYFGPGTRLLVL.

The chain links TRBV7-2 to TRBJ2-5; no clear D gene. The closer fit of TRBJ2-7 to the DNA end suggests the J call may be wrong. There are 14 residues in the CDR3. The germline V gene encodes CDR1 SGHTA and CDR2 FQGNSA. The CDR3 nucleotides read TGTGCCAGCAGCTTTCGGACGTATTCCTACGAGCAGTACTTC. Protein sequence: CASSFRTYSYEQYF.

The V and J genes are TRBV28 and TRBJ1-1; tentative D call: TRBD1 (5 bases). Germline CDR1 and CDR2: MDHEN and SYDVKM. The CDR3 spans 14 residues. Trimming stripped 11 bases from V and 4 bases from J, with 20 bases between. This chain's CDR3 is CAGQNQGDGTEAFF. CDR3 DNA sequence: TGTGCCGGTCAGAATCAGGGCGATGGCACTGAAGCTTTCTTT.

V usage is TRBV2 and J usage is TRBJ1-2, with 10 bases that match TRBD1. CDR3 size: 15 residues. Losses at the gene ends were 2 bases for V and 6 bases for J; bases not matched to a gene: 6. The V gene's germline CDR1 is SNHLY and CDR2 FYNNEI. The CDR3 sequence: CASSEYPGTGDGYTF. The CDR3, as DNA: TGTGCCAGCAGTGAATATCCCGGGACAGGGGATGGCTACACCTTC.